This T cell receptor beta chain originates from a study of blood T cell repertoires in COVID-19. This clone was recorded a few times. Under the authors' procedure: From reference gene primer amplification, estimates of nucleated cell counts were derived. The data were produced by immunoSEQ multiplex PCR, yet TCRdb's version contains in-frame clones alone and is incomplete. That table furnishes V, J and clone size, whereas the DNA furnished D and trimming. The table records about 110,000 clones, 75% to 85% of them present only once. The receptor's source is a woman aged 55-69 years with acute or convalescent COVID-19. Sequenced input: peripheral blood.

The CDR3 sequence is CASRDRGISNQPQHF. The CDR3 bases are TGTGCCAGCAGGGACAGAGGAATTAGCAATCAGCCCCAGCATTTT. The genes are TRBV2 and TRBJ1-5, with D possibly TRBD1 on 6 matching bases. The CDR3 runs 15 residues. Germline CDR1 is SNHLY and CDR2 is FYNNEI. Trimming stripped 6 bases from V and 0 bases from J, with 12 bases between.